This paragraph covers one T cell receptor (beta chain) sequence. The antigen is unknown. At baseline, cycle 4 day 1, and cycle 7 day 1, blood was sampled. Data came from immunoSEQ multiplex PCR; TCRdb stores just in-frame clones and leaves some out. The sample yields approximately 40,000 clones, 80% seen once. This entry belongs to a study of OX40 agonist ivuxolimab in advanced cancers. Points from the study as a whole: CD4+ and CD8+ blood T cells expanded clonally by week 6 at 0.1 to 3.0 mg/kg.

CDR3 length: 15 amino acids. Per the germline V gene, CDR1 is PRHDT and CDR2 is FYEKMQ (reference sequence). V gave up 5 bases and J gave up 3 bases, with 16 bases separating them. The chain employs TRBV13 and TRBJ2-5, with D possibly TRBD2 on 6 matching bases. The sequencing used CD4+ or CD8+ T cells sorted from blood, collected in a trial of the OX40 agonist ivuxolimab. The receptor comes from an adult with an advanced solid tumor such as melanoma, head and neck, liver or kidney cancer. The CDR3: CASSPPTRWEETQYF. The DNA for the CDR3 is TGTGCCAGCAGCCCCCCGACTAGATGGGAAGAGACCCAGTACTTC.